This T cell receptor beta chain originates from a study of blood T cell repertoires in COVID-19. Study context: T cells, B-cell-depleted T cells, or PBMCs provided the cDNA or gDNA that served as material.

CDR3 size: 14 residues. Germline loops: CDR1 SNHLY, CDR2 FYNNEI. Trimming removed 0 bases at V and 5 bases at J, with 10 bases between. This clone is a singleton in its sample. As handled by the study authors: Reference gene primer amplification gave nucleated cell count estimates. Libraries were prepared by immunoSEQ multiplex PCR; TCRdb keeps only in-frame clonotypes and omits some of them. The DNA was the basis for D and trimming; V, J and clone size are from that table. The profile shows roughly 30,000 clones, less than 85% of them singletons. This receptor was identified in a human donor with acute or convalescent COVID-19. The donor label of this sample is uncertain. Material: peripheral blood. The chain joins TRBV2 to TRBJ1-1; weak D call: TRBD1 (6 bases). CDR3 loop: CASSEAKGGTEAFF. CDR3 bases: TGTGCCAGCAGTGAAGCTAAGGGGGGGACTGAAGCTTTCTTT.